This T cell receptor (beta chain) was captured in a study of CD8+CD57+ T cells in acquired aplastic anemia. The CDR3 is 13 residues long, ends included. CDR1 SGDLS and CDR2 YYNGEE come from the germline V gene. Previously, flow cytometry had revealed CD8+CD57+ cell expansion in the patients chosen for sequencing. Only a few counts were recorded for this clonotype. As the CDR3 is not closed by the conserved phenylalanine or tryptophan, this likely results from a read error. No DNA is shown, since the ends of the CDR3 on it are uncertain; the CDR3 is the one TCRdb lists. Genomic DNA constituted the template upon which TCR beta VDJ and CDR3 profiling was performed. From the reads, TCRdb called clonotypes with MiXCR, one entry per CDR3 protein. The table shows roughly 250,000 distinct CDR3 sequences, with roughly 80% occurring only once.

This sequence joins TRBV9 and TRBJ2-3; TRBD1 is taken as the D call from the table, unchecked against the DNA. The receptor comes from a human donor with aplastic anemia. Sample: sorted CD4+, CD8+, or CD8+CD57+ T cells (not recorded which) from PBMCs. The CDR3 here is CASSHWSSGANVL.